A single sample gave rise to the 25 T cell receptor beta chains below, sequenced in a study of tumor-infiltrating lymphocytes in oesophageal squamous cell carcinoma. Via MiXCR, TCRdb re-called the PCR reads, giving one row per CDR3 protein. The sample carries roughly 12,000 distinct CDR3 sequences, roughly 50% recorded once. Sequencing was performed on esophageal tumor tissue. These receptor sequences come from a male donor with esophageal squamous cell carcinoma.

This clonotype was observed a few times. This sequence joins TRBV7-6 and TRBJ2-5; no clear D. CDR3 length: 12 amino acids. Germline assignment: CDR1 SGHVS and CDR2 FNYEAQ. The ends were cut back, 3 bases at V and 5 bases at J, with 7 bases in the middle. CDR3 amino acids: CASSLSGETQYF. For the CDR3, the DNA is TGTGCCAGCAGCTTGTCAGGCGAGACCCAGTACTTC.

This clonotype was seen ten or more times. V gene TRBV4-2 combines with J gene TRBJ2-7; weak D call: TRBD2 (6 bases). V was shortened by 2 bases and J by 3 bases, with 23 bases between the two germline ends. Germline V gene data show CDR1 as LGHNA and CDR2 as YNFKEQ. This CDR3 contains 18 residues. CDR3 sequence: CASSQPARGGRNFYEQYF. The DNA of the CDR3 is TGTGCCAGCAGCCAACCTGCTCGGGGAGGCCGGAATTTCTACGAGCAGTACTTC.

This clonotype has ten or more counts. The chain joins TRBV7-9 to TRBJ1-2; D is ambiguous. Germline V gene data show CDR1 as SEHNR and CDR2 as FQNEAQ (reference sequence). Trimming cost V 0 bases and J 4 bases, with 12 bases left between them. This CDR3 comprises 15 residues. The CDR3 nucleotides are TGTGCCAGCAGCTTAGCCCCCCTGAATCCCTATGGCTACACCTTC. Amino acids: CASSLAPLNPYGYTF.

In its sample, this clonotype was seen many times. V and J are TRBV18 and TRBJ2-7, with TRBD1 as a possible D gene (5 bases). The ends were cut back, 3 bases at V and 6 bases at J, with 9 bases in the middle. CDR1 and CDR2 (germline): KGHSH, LQKENI. The CDR3 has 12 amino acids. CDR3 nucleotide sequence: TGTGCCAGCTCACCCACAGGAAGCGAGCAGTACTTC. It translates to CASSPTGSEQYF.

As to this clonotype: The junction does not match germline at one end; this may be a read error. V is TRBV7-3 and J is TRBJ2-7; D tentatively reads TRBD1 or TRBD2 (6 bases each). The closer fit of TRBJ2-1 to the DNA end suggests the J call may be wrong. Looked up from germline, CDR1 is SGHTA and CDR2 is FQGTGA. This CDR3 has 15 amino acids. The CDR3 protein is CASSERGDSHNEQFF. The CDR3 DNA follows: TGTGCCAGCAGCGAAAGGGGGGACTCCCACAATGAGCAGTTCTTC.

This sequence joins TRBV7-6 and TRBJ1-1, with 7 bases that match TRBD1. V was clipped by 3 bases and J by 3 bases; unmatched bases: 1. This CDR3 has 13 amino acids. Germline V gene lookup returns CDR1 SGHVS and CDR2 FNYEAQ. CDR3 sequence (DNA): TGTGCCAGCAGCTTCGACAGGGACACTGAAGCTTTCTTT. This sequence encodes CASSFDRDTEAFF. Full variable domain (outside the CDR3, taken from reference TRBV7-6 and TRBJ1-1): GAGVSQSPRYKVTKRGQDVALRCDPISGHVSLYWYRQALGQGPEFLTYFNYEAQQDKSGLPNDRFSAERPEGSISTLTIQRTEQRDSAMYRCASSFDRDTEAFFGQGTRLTVV.

The J gene is TRBJ2-7, the V gene TRBV7-2; D gene ambiguous. Per the germline V gene, CDR1 is SGHTA and CDR2 is FQGNSA. The CDR3 length is 12 residues. V was trimmed by 5 bases and J by 4 bases, leaving 9 bases between them. The CDR3, as DNA: TGTGCCAGCAGCCTTCTCGTTTACGAGCAGTACTTC. Its protein product is CASSLLVYEQYF.

By frequency in the sample, this clonotype is medium-sized. The gene calls are TRBV7-6 and TRBJ2-7; 9 bases align to TRBD1. The CDR3 is made up of 12 amino acids. Germline-derived CDR1 and CDR2 are SGHVS and FNYEAQ. The V and J ends lost 5 bases and 7 bases, in that order; junction bases with no gene match: 3. In nucleotides, the CDR3 is TGTGCCAGCAGCACAGACAGGGGGGAGCAGTACTTC. It yields the protein CASSTDRGEQYF. The whole variable domain, filled in from reference TRBV7-6 and TRBJ2-7, reads GAGVSQSPRYKVTKRGQDVALRCDPISGHVSLYWYRQALGQGPEFLTYFNYEAQQDKSGLPNDRFSAERPEGSISTLTIQRTEQRDSAMYRCASSTDRGEQYFGPGTRLTVT.

V gene TRBV7-8 combines with J gene TRBJ2-7, with TRBD1 identical over 9 bases. The CDR3 sequence is 16 residues long. V lost 1 base, J lost 7 bases, and 11 bases stayed unmatched. Germline V gives CDR1 SGHVS, CDR2 FQNEAQ. The CDR3, as DNA: TGTGCCAGCAGCTTAGGCTGGGGACAGGGATACAATGAGCAGTACTTC. Its translation: CASSLGWGQGYNEQYF.

This clonotype has ten or more counts. The chain couples TRBV5-4 to TRBJ2-7; no clear D gene. Germline loops: CDR1 SGHNT, CDR2 YYREEE (reference sequence). The CDR3 consists of 13 residues. With 2 bases removed from V and 3 bases from J, the gap between germline ends came to 9 bases. The CDR3 region has the DNA TGTGCCAGCAGCTTTGATCTGGGCTACGAGCAGTACTTC. Translated, it gives CASSFDLGYEQYF.

The chain links TRBV11-1 to TRBJ2-7; TRBD2 matches at 9 bases. The CDR3 consists of 17 residues. The germline CDR1 and CDR2 sequences are SGHAT and FQDESV (reference sequence). V lost 0 bases to trimming and J lost 4 bases; unmatched junction nucleotides: 10. The CDR3 here is CASSLAASLAGSYEQYF. As DNA, the CDR3 is TGTGCCAGCAGCTTAGCGGCGAGTCTAGCGGGGTCTTACGAGCAGTACTTC. Full variable domain (missing parts from reference TRBV11-1 and TRBJ2-7): EAEVAQSPRYKITEKSQAVAFWCDPISGHATLYWYRQILGQGPELLVQFQDESVVDDSQLPKDRFSAERLKGVDSTLKIQPAELGDSAMYLCASSLAASLAGSYEQYFGPGTRLTVT.

In this sample, this clonotype is large. The chain recombines TRBV24-1 with TRBJ2-6; D may be TRBD1 (5 bases). V was trimmed by 0 bases and J by 1 base, leaving 6 bases between them. Germline values: CDR1 KGHDR, CDR2 SFDVKD. This CDR3 is built from 16 residues. The CDR3 region is CATSDLRGSGANVLTF. For the CDR3, the DNA is TGTGCCACCAGTGATTTGAGGGGTTCTGGGGCCAACGTCCTGACTTTC.

This chain joins TRBV19 and TRBJ1-4; no firm D call. The CDR3 runs to 13 residues. V gave up 5 bases and J gave up 6 bases, with 10 bases separating them. CDR1 and CDR2 from the germline V gene are LNHDA and SQIVND (reference sequence). The CDR3 loop is CASSFSLYEKLFF. Written as DNA, the CDR3 is TGTGCCAGTAGTTTCTCCCTGTATGAAAAACTGTTTTTT.

Concerning this clonotype: It is unclear where the CDR3 begins or ends on the DNA, so no DNA is shown, and the CDR3 is as TCRdb lists it. The J gene is TRBJ2-7, the V gene TRBV7-5; the D call TRBD2 from the table was never checked on the DNA. TRBV7-5 is a recognized pseudogene. Both ends counted, the CDR3 spans 21 residues. CDR3 sequence reads: CISVPETLWTSGDPNGNEQFF.

This clonotype was observed a few times. At one end the junction does not follow the germline gene, possibly because of a read error. V usage is TRBV7-6 and J usage is TRBJ2-1, with 8 positions matching TRBD2. Germline V gene data show CDR1 as SGHVS and CDR2 as FNYEAQ. The CDR3 has 15 amino acids. Written as DNA, the CDR3 is TGTGCTAGCAGCCCACTAGCGGCAATCTACAATGAGCAGTTCTTC. It encodes CASSPLAAIYNEQFF. Based on the CDR3 plus reference TRBV7-6 and TRBJ2-1, the full variable domain is GAGVSQSPRYKVTKRGQDVALRCDPISGHVSLYWYRQALGQGPEFLTYFNYEAQQDKSGLPNDRFSAERPEGSISTLTIQRTEQRDSAMYRCASSPLAAIYNEQFFGPGTRLTVL.

The chain uses TRBV7-2 and TRBJ2-4; D may be TRBD1 or TRBD2 (6 bases each). The J call is uncertain, as TRBJ2-1 better fits the DNA end. Per the germline V gene, CDR1 is SGHTA and CDR2 is FQGNSA. There are 18 residues in the CDR3. CDR3 sequence reads: CASSLAHRTRGPYNEQFF. The CDR3 DNA reads as TGTGCCAGCAGCTTAGCCCATAGGACACGGGGGCCTTACAATGAGCAGTTCTTC.

Points on this clonotype: The DNA is omitted, as the CDR3 cannot be located on it reliably, and the CDR3 follows TCRdb's listing. The J gene is TRBJ2-6, the V gene TRBV7-9. The CDR3 length is 15 residues, termini included. The germline CDR1 and CDR2 sequences are SEHNR and FQNEAQ (reference sequence). This chain's CDR3 is CASSLFLGLWLHLRF.

The rearrangement joins TRBV28 to TRBJ1-4; tentative D call: TRBD1 (6 bases). Deletions cut 6 bases from V and 7 bases from J, with 24 bases between. This CDR3 is built from 17 residues. Looked up from germline, CDR1 is MDHEN and CDR2 is SYDVKM. CDR3 loop: CASSLQGTIRGGEKLFF. CDR3 sequence (DNA): TGTGCCAGCAGCCTACAGGGAACCATCAGGGGCGGTGAAAAACTGTTTTTT.

This clonotype was counted many times. The gene calls are TRBV24-1 and TRBJ1-2; D uncertain. Germline V gives CDR1 KGHDR, CDR2 SFDVKD. Trimming shortened V by 1 base and J by 4 bases, and 6 bases separated the two germline ends. The CDR3 has 13 amino acids. Here the CDR3 reads CATSDLTGYGYTF. CDR3 nucleotides: TGTGCCACCAGTGATTTAACCGGCTATGGCTACACCTTC.

This clonotype was seen a handful of times. The chain employs TRBV7-2 and TRBJ2-5, with D hard to call. This CDR3 comprises 13 residues. With 3 bases removed from V and 3 bases from J, the gap between germline ends came to 8 bases. CDR1 and CDR2 (germline): SGHTA, FQGNSA. The CDR3: CASSFFGEETQYF. CDR3 DNA: TGTGCCAGCAGCTTTTTTGGGGAAGAGACCCAGTACTTC.

V is TRBV7-2 and J is TRBJ2-5; 7 positions match TRBD1. Germline lookup yields CDR1 SGHTA and CDR2 FQGNSA. V was pared by 2 bases and J by 4 bases, with 10 bases of the junction left unmatched. This CDR3 comprises 16 residues. This CDR3 is CASSLSGTERGETQYF. In nucleotides, the CDR3 is TGTGCCAGCAGCTTATCCGGGACAGAGAGGGGAGAGACCCAGTACTTC.

V gene TRBV10-3 combines with J gene TRBJ2-3; 7 bases map to TRBD1. The trim removed 9 bases at V and 1 base at J, leaving 13 bases unmatched. This CDR3 is 16 amino acids long. In germline, CDR1 is ENHRY, CDR2 SYGVKD. In DNA, the CDR3 is TGTGCCATTTCCTCCATTAGACAGGGCCGCACAGATACGCAGTATTTT. Translation gives CAISSIRQGRTDTQYF.

The V gene is TRBV7-6, the J gene TRBJ2-3; D not resolved. Germline V lookup: CDR1 SGHVS, CDR2 FNYEAQ. The CDR3 contains 13 residues. Trimming stripped 0 bases from V and 4 bases from J, with 5 bases between. CDR3 nucleotides: TGTGCCAGCAGCTTAGCGGGCCCAGATACGCAGTATTTT. Its protein product is CASSLAGPDTQYF.

The table lists this clonotype with a few counts. V is TRBV27 and J is TRBJ2-1; D call uncertain. Germline values: CDR1 MNHEY, CDR2 SMNVEV (reference sequence). The CDR3 totals 16 residues. V was cut by 2 bases and J by 0 bases, with 11 bases left in between. Here the CDR3 reads CASSLRASRSYNEQFF. The DNA of the CDR3 is TGTGCCAGCAGTTTACGGGCCTCGCGCTCCTACAATGAGCAGTTCTTC.

V is TRBV12-3 or TRBV12-4 and J is TRBJ2-4; 10 nucleotides align to TRBD2. The J call may be faulty, since TRBJ2-1 better matches the DNA end. The CDR3 extends over 15 amino acids. The CDR3 is CASSLRTSGDNEQFF. Here the CDR3 DNA reads TGTGCCAGCAGTCTAAGGACTAGCGGAGACAATGAGCAGTTCTTC.